Below are 2 T cell receptor beta chains sequenced from a single sample in a study of vaccination and CD4 T cells after COVID-19. Treatment in this sample: roughly ten-day PBMC culture with coronavirus spike peptide pools or control peptides (ViraFEST assay). With the Oncomine TCR Beta short-read assay, DNA from cultured CD4+ T cells was sequenced. TCRdb reanalysed the PCR reads using MiXCR and keeps one entry per CDR3 protein. In the table there are roughly 4,200 distinct CDR3 sequences, approximately 19% of which are singletons. For these TCRs, the target antigens are not known. The sequencing input was CD4+ T cells from blood, cultured in vitro. These receptors all come from a human donor who had recovered from COVID-19.

This clonotype showed up just a few times. CDR3 sequence (DNA): TGTGCCATCAGTGGTTCGGGGGCCTATGGCTACACCTTC. The encoded protein is CAISGSGAYGYTF. The rearrangement uses TRBV10-3 and TRBJ1-2, with D tentatively TRBD1 (6 bases). V was trimmed by 4 bases and J by 4 bases, leaving 10 bases between them. This CDR3 is 13 amino acids long. The germline gives CDR1 ENHRY, CDR2 SYGVKD.

About this clonotype: With a much larger clone just one base away, this may be a read error. The chain links TRBV9 to TRBJ1-6; D uncertain. The germline V gene encodes CDR1 SGDLS and CDR2 YYNGEE. The CDR3 has 11 residues. This chain's CDR3 is CAGFHNSPLHF. The CDR3 DNA is TGTGCAGGCTTCCATAATTCACCCCTCCACTTT.